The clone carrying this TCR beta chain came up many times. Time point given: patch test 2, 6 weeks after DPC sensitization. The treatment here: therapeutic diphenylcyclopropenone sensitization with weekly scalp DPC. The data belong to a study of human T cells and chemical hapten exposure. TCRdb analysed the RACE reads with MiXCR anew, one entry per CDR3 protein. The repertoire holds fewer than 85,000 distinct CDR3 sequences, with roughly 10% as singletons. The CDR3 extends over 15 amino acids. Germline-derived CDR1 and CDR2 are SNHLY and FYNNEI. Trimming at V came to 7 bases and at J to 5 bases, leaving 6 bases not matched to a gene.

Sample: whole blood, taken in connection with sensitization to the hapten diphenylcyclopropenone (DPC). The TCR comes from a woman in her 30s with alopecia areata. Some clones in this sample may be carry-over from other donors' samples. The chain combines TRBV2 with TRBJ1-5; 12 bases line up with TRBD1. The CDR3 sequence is CASTGTGGNDQPQHF. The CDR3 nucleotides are TGTGCCAGCACCGGGACAGGGGGCAACGATCAGCCCCAGCATTTT.